The 6 T cell receptor beta chains in this list originate from one sample, sequenced in a study of T cell responses to AZD1222 COVID-19 vaccine. Generated by immunoSEQ multiplex PCR, the TCRdb table keeps only in-frame clones and is missing some. The data show over 120,000 clones, and the top ten clones hold about 2.3%. Sequenced material: peripheral blood. The receptors derive from an adult in good health.

The genes are TRBV4-1 and TRBJ1-6; the match to TRBD1 covers 7 bases. CDR3 length: 17 amino acids. Germline V gene lookup returns CDR1 MGHRA and CDR2 YSYEKL. Trimming took 3 bases from V and 8 from J; bases not matched to a gene: 13. CDR3 sequence (DNA): TGCGCCAGCAGCCACTTCGGGACAGCCGAGGGGGATTCACCCCTCCACTTT. Translating it yields CASSHFGTAEGDSPLHF.

This rearrangement joins TRBV5-1 to TRBJ2-6; D is possibly TRBD2 (8 bases). Trimming removed 0 bases at V and 3 bases at J, with 13 bases between. Germline V gene lookup returns CDR1 SGHRS and CDR2 YFSETQ. This CDR3 spans 17 amino acids. The CDR3: CASSLAGGGVGANVLTF. CDR3 in DNA: TGCGCCAGCAGCTTGGCGGGAGGGGGCGTTGGGGCCAACGTCCTGACTTTC.

This chain joins TRBV6-5 and TRBJ1-4, with 9 bases identical to TRBD1. Germline V gene sequence: CDR1 MNHEY, CDR2 SVGAGI. The CDR3 is 14 amino acids. Losses at the gene ends were 8 bases for V and 8 bases for J; bases not matched to a gene: 9. The CDR3 loop is CASYAGTGREKLFF. The CDR3, as DNA: TGTGCCAGCTATGCCGGGACAGGGCGAGAAAAACTGTTTTTT.

This sequence joins TRBV19 and TRBJ1-2; perhaps TRBD1 as D (5 bases). V lost 6 bases, J lost 3 bases, and 14 bases lay in between. Germline CDR1 is LNHDA and CDR2 is SQIVND (reference sequence). The CDR3 length is 14 residues. CDR3 sequence: CASRRQPSDYGYTF. CDR3 nucleotides: TGTGCCAGTAGAAGACAGCCCTCTGACTATGGCTACACCTTC. The whole variable domain, remainder taken from reference TRBV19 and TRBJ1-2, is DGGITQSPKYLFRKEGQNVTLSCEQNLNHDAMYWYRQDPGQGLRLIYYSQIVNDFQKGDIAEGYSVSREKKESFPLTVTSAQKNPTAFYLCASRRQPSDYGYTFGSGTRLTVV.

This chain uses TRBV7-9 with TRBJ2-2, with unresolved D. Germline lookup yields CDR1 SEHNR and CDR2 FQNEAQ (reference sequence). The CDR3 sequence is 13 residues long. V lost 3 bases to trimming and J lost 2 bases, with 4 bases between them. In DNA form, the CDR3 reads TGTGCCAGCAGCTTGGGCAACACCGGGGAGCTGTTTTTT. It translates to CASSLGNTGELFF.

V usage is TRBV3-1 (or the pseudogene TRBV3-2) and J usage is TRBJ1-2; D gene unclear. Trimming pared 4 bases from V and 8 bases from J, leaving 23 bases between. The V gene's germline CDR1 is LGHDT and CDR2 YNNKEL (reference sequence). The CDR3 extends over 16 amino acids. CDR3 nucleotide sequence: TGTGCCAGCAGCCCCACACCTAAAGGCTTCCGGGAGGGCTACACCTTC. This gives the protein CASSPTPKGFREGYTF.